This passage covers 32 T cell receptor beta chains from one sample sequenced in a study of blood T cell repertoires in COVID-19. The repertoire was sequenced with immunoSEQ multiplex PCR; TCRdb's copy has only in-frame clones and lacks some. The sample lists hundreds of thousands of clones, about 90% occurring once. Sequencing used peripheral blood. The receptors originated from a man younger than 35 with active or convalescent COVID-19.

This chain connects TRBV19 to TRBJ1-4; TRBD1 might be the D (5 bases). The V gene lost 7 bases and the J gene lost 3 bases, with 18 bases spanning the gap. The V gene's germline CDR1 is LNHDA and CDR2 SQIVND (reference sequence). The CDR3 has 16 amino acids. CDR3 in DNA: TGTGCCAGTAATTGGGGCAGGGCAAAGGCTAATGAAAAACTGTTTTTT. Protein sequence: CASNWGRAKANEKLFF.

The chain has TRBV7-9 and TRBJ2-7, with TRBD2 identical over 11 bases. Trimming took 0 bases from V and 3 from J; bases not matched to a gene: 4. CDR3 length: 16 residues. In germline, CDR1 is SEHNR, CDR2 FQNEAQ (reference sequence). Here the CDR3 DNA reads TGTGCCAGCAGCTTAGCACTAGCGGGGGCCTACTACGAGCAGTACTTC. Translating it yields CASSLALAGAYYEQYF.

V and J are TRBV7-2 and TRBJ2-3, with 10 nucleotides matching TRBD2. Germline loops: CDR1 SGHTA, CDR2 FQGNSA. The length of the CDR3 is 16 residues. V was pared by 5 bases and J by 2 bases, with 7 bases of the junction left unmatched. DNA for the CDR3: TGTGCCAGCAGCCAACTAGCGGGGATACTCACAGATACGCAGTATTTT. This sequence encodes CASSQLAGILTDTQYF. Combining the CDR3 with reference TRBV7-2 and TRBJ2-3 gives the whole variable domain GAGVSQSPSNKVTEKGKDVELRCDPISGHTALYWYRQSLGQGLEFLIYFQGNSAPDKSGLPSDRFSAERTGGSVSTLTIQRTQQEDSAVYLCASSQLAGILTDTQYFGPGTRLTVL.

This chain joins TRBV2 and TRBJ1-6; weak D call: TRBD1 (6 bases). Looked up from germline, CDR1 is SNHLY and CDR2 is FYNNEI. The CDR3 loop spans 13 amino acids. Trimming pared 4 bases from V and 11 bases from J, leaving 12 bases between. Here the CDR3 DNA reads TGTGCCAGCAGTGCGGACAGAAATACACCCCTCCACTTT. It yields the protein CASSADRNTPLHF.

In DNA, the CDR3 is TGTGCCAGCAGCCTCAGGGGGATTAACTATGGCTACACCTTC. Its translation: CASSLRGINYGYTF. The chain uses TRBV5-6 and TRBJ1-2; TRBD1 matches at 7 bases. Germline V gene lookup returns CDR1 SGHDT and CDR2 YYEEEE. The CDR3 sequence is 14 residues long. The ends lost 4 bases at V and 1 base at J; junction bases unmatched: 4.

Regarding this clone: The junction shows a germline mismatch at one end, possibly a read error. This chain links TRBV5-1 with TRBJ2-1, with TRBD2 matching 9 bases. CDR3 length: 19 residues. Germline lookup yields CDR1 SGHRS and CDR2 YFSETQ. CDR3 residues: CARSLAGGGRASPYNEQFF. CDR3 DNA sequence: TGCGCCCGCAGCTTGGCGGGGGGGGGCCGTGCCTCCCCCTACAATGAGCAGTTCTTC.

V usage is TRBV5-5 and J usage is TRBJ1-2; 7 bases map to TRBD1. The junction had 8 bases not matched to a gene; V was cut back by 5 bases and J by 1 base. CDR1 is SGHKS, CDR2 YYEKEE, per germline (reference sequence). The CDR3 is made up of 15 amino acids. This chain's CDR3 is CASSPRQGGNYGYTF. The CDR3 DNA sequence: TGTGCCAGCAGTCCACGACAGGGTGGTAACTATGGCTACACCTTC. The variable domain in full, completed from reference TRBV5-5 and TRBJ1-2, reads DAGVTQSPTHLIKTRGQQVTLRCSPISGHKSVSWYQQVLGQGPQFIFQYYEKEERGRGNFPDRFSARQFPNYSSELNVNALLLGDSALYLCASSPRQGGNYGYTFGSGTRLTVV.

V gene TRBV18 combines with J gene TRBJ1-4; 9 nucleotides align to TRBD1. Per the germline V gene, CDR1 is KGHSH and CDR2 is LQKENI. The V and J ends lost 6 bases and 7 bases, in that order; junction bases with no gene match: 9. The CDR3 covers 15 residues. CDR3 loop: CASSLRDRVTEKLFF. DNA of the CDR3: TGTGCCAGCTCTCTCCGGGACAGGGTAACTGAAAAACTGTTTTTT.

The CDR3 DNA is TGTGCCAGCTCACCCTCAGGGGTCCGCTACGAGCAGTACTTC. Translated: CASSPSGVRYEQYF. V is TRBV18 and J is TRBJ2-7; D may be TRBD1 (6 bases). Looked up from germline, CDR1 is KGHSH and CDR2 is LQKENI. The length of the CDR3 is 14 residues. Deletions cut 3 bases from V and 3 bases from J, with 12 bases between. The variable domain in full, with the rest retrieved from reference TRBV18 and TRBJ2-7, is NAGVMQNPRHLVRRRGQEARLRCSPMKGHSHVYWYRQLPEEGLKFMVYLQKENIIDESGMPKERFSAEFPKEGPSILRIQQVVRGDSAAYFCASSPSGVRYEQYFGPGTRLTVT.

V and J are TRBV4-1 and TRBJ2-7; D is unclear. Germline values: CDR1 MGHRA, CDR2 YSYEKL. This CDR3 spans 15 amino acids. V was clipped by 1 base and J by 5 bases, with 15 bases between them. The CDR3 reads CASSQVPGLGDEQYF. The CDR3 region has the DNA TGCGCCAGCAGCCAAGTGCCAGGTCTTGGCGACGAGCAGTACTTC.

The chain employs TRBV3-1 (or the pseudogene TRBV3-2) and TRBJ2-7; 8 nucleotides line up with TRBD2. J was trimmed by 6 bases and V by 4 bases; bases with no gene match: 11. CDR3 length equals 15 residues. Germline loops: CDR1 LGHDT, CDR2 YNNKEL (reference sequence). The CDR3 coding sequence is TGTGCCAGCAGCCCTCAAGCGGGAGTAGGAGGCGAGCAGTACTTC. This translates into CASSPQAGVGGEQYF.

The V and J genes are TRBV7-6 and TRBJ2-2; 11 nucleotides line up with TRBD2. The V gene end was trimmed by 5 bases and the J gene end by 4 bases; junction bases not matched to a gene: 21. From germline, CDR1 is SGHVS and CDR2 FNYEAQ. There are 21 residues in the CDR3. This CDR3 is CASSLNVYSGRALRGTGELFF. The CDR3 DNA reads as TGTGCCAGCAGCCTAAACGTTTATAGCGGGAGGGCCTTACGGGGCACCGGGGAGCTGTTTTTT. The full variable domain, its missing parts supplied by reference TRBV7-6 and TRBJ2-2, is GAGVSQSPRYKVTKRGQDVALRCDPISGHVSLYWYRQALGQGPEFLTYFNYEAQQDKSGLPNDRFSAERPEGSISTLTIQRTEQRDSAMYRCASSLNVYSGRALRGTGELFFGEGSRLTVL.

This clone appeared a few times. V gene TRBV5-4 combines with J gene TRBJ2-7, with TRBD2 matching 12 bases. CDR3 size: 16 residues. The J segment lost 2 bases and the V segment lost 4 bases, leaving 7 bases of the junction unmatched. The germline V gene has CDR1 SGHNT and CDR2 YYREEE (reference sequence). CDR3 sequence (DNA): TGTGCCAGCAGCACCTTTACTAGCGGGAGGCCCTACGAGCAGTACTTC. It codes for CASSTFTSGRPYEQYF. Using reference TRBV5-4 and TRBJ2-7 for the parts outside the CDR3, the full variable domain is ETGVTQSPTHLIKTRGQQVTLRCSSQSGHNTVSWYQQALGQGPQFIFQYYREEENGRGNFPPRFSGLQFPNYSSELNVNALELDDSALYLCASSTFTSGRPYEQYFGPGTRLTVT.

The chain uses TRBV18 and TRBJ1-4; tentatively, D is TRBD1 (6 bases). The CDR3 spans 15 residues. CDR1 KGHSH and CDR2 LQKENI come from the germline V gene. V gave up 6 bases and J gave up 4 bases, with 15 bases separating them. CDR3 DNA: TGTGCCAGCTCCTTACTGACAGGACTTAATGAAAAACTGTTTTTT. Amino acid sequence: CASSLLTGLNEKLFF.

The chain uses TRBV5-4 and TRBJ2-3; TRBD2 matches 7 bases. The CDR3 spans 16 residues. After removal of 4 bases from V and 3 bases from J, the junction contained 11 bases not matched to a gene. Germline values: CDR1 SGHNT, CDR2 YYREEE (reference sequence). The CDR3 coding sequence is TGTGCCAGCAGCGGAAAAGGTGGGGGAGGGACAGATACGCAGTATTTT. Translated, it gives CASSGKGGGGTDTQYF.

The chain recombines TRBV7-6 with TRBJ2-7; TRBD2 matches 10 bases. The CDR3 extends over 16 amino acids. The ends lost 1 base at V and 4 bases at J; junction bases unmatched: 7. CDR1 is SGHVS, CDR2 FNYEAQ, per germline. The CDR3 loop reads CASSLGGSSGRYEQYF. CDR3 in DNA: TGTGCCAGCAGCTTAGGTGGGTCTAGCGGGAGATACGAGCAGTACTTC.

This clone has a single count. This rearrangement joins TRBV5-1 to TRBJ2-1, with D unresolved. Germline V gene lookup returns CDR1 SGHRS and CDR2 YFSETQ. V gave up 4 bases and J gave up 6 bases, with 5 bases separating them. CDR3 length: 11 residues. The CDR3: CASSRSNEQFF. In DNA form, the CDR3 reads TGCGCCAGCAGCAGGAGCAATGAGCAGTTCTTC. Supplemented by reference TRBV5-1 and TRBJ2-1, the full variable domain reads KAGVTQTPRYLIKTRGQQVTLSCSPISGHRSVSWYQQTPGQGLQFLFEYFSETQRNKGNFPGRFSGRQFSNSRSEMNVSTLELGDSALYLCASSRSNEQFFGPGTRLTVL.

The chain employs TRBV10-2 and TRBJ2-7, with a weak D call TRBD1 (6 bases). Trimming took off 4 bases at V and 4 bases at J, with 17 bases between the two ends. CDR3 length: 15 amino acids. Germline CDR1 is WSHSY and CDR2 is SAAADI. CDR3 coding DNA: TGCGCCAGCAGTGGAATCGACAGGTCCGAATACGAGCAGTACTTC. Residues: CASSGIDRSEYEQYF.

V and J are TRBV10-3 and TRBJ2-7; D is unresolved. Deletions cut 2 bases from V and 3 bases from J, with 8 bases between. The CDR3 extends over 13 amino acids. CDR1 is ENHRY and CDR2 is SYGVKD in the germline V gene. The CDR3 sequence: CAISEAGNYEQYF. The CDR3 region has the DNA TGTGCCATCAGTGAGGCAGGTAACTACGAGCAGTACTTC.

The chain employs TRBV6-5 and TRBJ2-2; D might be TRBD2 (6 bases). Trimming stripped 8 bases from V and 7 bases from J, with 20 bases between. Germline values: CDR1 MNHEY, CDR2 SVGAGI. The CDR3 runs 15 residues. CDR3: CASSWRSGGNGELFF. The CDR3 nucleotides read TGTGCCAGCTCATGGCGGAGCGGAGGGAACGGGGAGCTGTTTTTT.

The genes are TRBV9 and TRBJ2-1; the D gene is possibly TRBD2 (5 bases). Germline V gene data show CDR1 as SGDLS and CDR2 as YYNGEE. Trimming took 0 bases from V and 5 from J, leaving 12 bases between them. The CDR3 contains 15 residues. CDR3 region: CASSVAVAHNNEQFF. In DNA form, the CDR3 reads TGTGCCAGCAGCGTAGCGGTAGCGCACAACAATGAGCAGTTCTTC.

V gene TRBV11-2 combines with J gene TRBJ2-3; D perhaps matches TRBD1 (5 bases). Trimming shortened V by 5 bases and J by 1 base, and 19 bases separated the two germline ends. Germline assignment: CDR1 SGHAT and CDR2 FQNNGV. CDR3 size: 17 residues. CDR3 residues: CASSREGPGMGTDTQYF. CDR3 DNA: TGTGCCAGCAGCCGCGAAGGACCAGGGATGGGCACAGATACGCAGTATTTT.

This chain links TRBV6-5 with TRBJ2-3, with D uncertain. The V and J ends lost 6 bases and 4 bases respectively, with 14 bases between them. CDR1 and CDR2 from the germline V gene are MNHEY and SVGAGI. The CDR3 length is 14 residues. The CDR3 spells CASSSMVGADTQYF. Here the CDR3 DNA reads TGTGCCAGCAGCTCTATGGTTGGTGCAGATACGCAGTATTTT.

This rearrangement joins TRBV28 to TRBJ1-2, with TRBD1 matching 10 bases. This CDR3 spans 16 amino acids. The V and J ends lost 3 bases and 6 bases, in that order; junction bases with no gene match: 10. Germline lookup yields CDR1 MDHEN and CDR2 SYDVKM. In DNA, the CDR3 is TGTGCCAGCAGTTTTGGGGCTGGGACAGGGGAGCATGGCTACACCTTC. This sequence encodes CASSFGAGTGEHGYTF.

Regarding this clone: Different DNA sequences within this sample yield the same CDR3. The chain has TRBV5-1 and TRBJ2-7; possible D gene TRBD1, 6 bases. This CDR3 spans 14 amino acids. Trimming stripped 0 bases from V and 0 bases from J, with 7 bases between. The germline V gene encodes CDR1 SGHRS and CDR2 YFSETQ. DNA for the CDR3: TGCGCCAGCAGCTTGGCAGGGGCCTCCTACGAGCAGTACTTC. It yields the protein CASSLAGASYEQYF.

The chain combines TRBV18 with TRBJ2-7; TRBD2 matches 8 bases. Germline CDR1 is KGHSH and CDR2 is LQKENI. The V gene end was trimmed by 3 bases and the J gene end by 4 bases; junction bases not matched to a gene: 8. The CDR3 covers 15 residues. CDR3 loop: CASSPPRTSFYEQYF. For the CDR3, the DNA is TGTGCCAGCTCACCTCCCCGGACTAGCTTTTACGAGCAGTACTTC. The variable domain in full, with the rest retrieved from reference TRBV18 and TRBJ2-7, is NAGVMQNPRHLVRRRGQEARLRCSPMKGHSHVYWYRQLPEEGLKFMVYLQKENIIDESGMPKERFSAEFPKEGPSILRIQQVVRGDSAAYFCASSPPRTSFYEQYFGPGTRLTVT.

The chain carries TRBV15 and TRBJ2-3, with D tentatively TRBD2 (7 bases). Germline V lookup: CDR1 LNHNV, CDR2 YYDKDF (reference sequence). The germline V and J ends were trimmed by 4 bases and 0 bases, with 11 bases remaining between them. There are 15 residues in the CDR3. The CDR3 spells CATSKEGGSTDTQYF. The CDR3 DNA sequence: TGTGCCACCAGCAAAGAGGGGGGGAGCACAGATACGCAGTATTTT.

The CDR3: CASSRRTGGNQPQHF. CDR3 DNA: TGTGCCAGCAGTAGAAGGACAGGGGGCAATCAGCCCCAGCATTTT. The V and J genes are TRBV2 and TRBJ1-5, with 9 bases that match TRBD1. The CDR3 loop spans 15 amino acids. After removal of 5 bases from V and 2 bases from J, the junction contained 4 bases not matched to a gene. Germline V gene sequence: CDR1 SNHLY, CDR2 FYNNEI.

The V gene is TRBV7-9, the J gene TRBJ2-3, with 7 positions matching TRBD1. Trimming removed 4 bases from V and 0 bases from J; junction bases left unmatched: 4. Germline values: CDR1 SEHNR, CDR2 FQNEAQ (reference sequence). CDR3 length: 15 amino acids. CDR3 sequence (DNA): TGTGCCAGCAGCTACGACAGGGCTAGCACAGATACGCAGTATTTT. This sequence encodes CASSYDRASTDTQYF.

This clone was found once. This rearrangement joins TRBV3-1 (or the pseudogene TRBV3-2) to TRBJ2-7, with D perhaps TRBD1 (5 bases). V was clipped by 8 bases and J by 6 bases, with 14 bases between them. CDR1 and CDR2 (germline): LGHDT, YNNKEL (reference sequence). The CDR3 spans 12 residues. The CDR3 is CASLFIRVEQYF. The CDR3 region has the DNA TGTGCCAGCCTTTTCATCAGGGTCGAGCAGTACTTC.

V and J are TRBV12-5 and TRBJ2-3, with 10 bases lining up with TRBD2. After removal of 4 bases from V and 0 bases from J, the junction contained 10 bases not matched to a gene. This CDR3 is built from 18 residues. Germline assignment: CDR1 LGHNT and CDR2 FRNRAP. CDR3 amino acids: CASGSSLILAGSTDTQYF. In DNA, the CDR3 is TGTGCTAGTGGTTCCTCTCTAATACTAGCGGGGAGCACAGATACGCAGTATTTT. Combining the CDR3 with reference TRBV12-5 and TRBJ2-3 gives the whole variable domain DARVTQTPRHKVTEMGQEVTMRCQPILGHNTVFWYRQTMMQGLELLAYFRNRAPLDDSGMPKDRFSAEMPDATLATLKIQPSEPRDSAVYFCASGSSLILAGSTDTQYFGPGTRLTVL.

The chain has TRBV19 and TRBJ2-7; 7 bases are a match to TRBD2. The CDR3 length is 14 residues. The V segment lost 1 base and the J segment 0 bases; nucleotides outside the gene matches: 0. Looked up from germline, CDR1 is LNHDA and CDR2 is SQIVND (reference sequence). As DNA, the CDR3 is TGTGCCAGTAGTATAGCGGGGGGCTCCTACGAGCAGTACTTC. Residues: CASSIAGGSYEQYF.